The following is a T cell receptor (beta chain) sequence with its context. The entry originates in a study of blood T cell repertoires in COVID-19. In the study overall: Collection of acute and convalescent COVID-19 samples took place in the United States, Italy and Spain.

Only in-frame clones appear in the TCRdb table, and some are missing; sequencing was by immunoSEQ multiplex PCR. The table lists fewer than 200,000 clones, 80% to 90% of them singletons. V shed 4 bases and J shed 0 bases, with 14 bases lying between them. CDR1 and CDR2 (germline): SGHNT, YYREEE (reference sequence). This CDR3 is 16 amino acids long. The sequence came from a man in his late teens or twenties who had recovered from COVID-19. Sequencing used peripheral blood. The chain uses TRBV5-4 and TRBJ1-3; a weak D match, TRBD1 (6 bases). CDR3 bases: TGTGCCAGCAGCCCGGGGGGGGGCGGCTCTGGAAACACCATATATTTT. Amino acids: CASSPGGGGSGNTIYF.